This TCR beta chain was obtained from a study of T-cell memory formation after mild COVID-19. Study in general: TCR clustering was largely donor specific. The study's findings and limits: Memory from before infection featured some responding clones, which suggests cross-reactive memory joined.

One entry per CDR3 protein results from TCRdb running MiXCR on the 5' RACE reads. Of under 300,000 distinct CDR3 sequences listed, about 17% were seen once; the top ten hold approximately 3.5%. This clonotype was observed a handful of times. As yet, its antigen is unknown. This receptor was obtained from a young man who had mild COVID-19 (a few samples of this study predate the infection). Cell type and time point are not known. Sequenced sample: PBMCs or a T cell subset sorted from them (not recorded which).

The CDR3 sequence: CASSPGRPPLHF. CDR3 nucleotides: TGTGCCAGCAGCCCCGGCAGGCCACCCCTCCACTTT. The chain couples TRBV3-1 to TRBJ1-6; D not certain. The CDR3 consists of 12 residues. Germline V gene sequence: CDR1 LGHDT, CDR2 YNNKEL (reference sequence). Trimming shortened V by 4 bases and J by 11 bases, and 9 bases separated the two germline ends.